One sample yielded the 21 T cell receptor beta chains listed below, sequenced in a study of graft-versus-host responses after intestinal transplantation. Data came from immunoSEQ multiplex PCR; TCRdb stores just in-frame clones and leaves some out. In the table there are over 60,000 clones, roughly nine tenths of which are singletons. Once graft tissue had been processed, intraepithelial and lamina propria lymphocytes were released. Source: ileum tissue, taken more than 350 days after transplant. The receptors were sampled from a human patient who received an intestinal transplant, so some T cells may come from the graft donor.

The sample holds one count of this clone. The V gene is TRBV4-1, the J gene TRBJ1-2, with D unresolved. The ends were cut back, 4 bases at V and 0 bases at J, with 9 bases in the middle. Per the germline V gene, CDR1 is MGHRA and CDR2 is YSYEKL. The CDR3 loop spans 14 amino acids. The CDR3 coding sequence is TGCGCCAGCAGCCGCCAGGTTTCTAACTATGGCTACACCTTC. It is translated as CASSRQVSNYGYTF.

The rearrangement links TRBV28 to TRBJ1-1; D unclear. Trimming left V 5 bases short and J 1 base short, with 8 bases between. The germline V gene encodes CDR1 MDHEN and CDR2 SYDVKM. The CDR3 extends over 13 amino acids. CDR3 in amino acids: CASSPPPNTEAFF. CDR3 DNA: TGTGCCAGCAGTCCTCCTCCGAACACTGAAGCTTTCTTT.

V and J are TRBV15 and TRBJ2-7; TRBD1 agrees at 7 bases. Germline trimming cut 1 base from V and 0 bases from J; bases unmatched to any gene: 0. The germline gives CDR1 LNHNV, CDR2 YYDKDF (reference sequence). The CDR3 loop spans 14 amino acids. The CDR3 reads CATSRGDSSYEQYF. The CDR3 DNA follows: TGTGCCACCAGCAGAGGGGACAGCTCCTACGAGCAGTACTTC. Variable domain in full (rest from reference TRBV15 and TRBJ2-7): DAMVIQNPRYQVTQFGKPVTLSCSQTLNHNVMYWYQQKSSQAPKLLFHYYDKDFNNEADTPDNFQSRRPNTSFCFLDIRSPGLGDTAMYLCATSRGDSSYEQYFGPGTRLTVT.

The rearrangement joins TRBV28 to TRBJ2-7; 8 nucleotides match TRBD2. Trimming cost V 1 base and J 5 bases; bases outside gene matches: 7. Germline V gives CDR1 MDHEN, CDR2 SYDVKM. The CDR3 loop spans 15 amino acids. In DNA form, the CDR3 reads TGTGCCAGCAGTTTATCAGCGGGGGCCCTCCACGAGCAGTACTTC. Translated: CASSLSAGALHEQYF.

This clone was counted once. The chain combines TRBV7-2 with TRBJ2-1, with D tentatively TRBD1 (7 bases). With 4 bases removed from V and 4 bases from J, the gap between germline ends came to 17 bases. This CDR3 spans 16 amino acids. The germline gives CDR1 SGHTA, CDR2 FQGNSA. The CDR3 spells CASSSLGGQLYNEQFF. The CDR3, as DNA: TGTGCCAGCAGCTCCCTGGGGGGACAGCTATACAATGAGCAGTTCTTC.

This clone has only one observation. In nucleotides, the CDR3 is TGTGCCAGCAGCTTCACGGAGAACACCATATATTTT. It is translated as CASSFTENTIYF. The rearrangement uses TRBV11-2 and TRBJ1-3; no definite D call. V lost 3 bases, J lost 7 bases, and 7 bases lay in between. The germline gives CDR1 SGHAT, CDR2 FQNNGV. CDR3 size: 12 residues.

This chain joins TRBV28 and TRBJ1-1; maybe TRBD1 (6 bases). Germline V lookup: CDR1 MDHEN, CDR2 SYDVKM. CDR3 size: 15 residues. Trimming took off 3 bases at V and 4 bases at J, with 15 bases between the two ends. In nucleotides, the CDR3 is TGTGCCAGCAGTTTGGGGGGGGCTAGAGGCACTGAAGCTTTCTTT. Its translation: CASSLGGARGTEAFF.

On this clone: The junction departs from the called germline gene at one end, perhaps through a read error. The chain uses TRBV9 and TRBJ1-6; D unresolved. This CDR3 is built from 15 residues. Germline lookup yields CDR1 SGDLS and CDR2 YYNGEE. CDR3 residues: CASSVGEGYTSPLHF. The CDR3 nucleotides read TGTGCCAGCAGCGTAGGAGAAGGGTATACTTCACCCCTCCACTTT.

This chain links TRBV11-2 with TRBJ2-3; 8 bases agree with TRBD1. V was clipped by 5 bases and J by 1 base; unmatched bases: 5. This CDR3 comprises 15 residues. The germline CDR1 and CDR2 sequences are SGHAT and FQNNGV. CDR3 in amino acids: CASSGGTGGTDTQYF. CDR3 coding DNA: TGTGCCAGCAGCGGAGGGACAGGCGGCACAGATACGCAGTATTTT.

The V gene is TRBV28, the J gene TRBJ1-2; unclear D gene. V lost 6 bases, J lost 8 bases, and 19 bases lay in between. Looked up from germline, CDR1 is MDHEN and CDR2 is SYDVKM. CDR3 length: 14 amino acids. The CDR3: CASRPPNKAGGYTF. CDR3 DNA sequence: TGTGCCAGCAGACCCCCCAACAAGGCGGGCGGCTACACCTTC.

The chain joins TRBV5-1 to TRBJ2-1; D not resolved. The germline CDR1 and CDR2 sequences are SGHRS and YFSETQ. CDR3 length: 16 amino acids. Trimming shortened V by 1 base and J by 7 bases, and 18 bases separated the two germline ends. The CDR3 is CASSLYTLLGYNEQFF. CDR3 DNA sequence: TGCGCCAGCAGCTTGTATACGTTGCTGGGTTATAATGAGCAGTTCTTC.

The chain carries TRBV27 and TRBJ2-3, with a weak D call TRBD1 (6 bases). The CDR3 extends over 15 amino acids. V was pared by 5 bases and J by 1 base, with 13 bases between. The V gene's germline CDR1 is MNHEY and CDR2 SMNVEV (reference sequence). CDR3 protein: CASSQPYRGTDTQYF. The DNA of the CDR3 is TGTGCCAGCAGTCAGCCATACAGGGGCACAGATACGCAGTATTTT.

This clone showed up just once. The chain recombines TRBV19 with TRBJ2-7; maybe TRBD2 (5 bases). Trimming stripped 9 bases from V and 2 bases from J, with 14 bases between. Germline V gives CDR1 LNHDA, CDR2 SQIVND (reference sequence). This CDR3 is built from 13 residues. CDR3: CASNGGSTYEQYF. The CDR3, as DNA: TGTGCCAGCAACGGAGGATCAACCTACGAGCAGTACTTC.

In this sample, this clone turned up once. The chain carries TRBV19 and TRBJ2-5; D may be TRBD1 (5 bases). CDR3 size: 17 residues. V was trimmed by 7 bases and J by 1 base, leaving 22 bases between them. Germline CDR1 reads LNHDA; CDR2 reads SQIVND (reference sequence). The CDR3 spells CASINQHRPRVQETQYF. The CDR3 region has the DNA TGTGCCAGTATAAACCAGCATCGCCCCAGGGTCCAAGAGACCCAGTACTTC.

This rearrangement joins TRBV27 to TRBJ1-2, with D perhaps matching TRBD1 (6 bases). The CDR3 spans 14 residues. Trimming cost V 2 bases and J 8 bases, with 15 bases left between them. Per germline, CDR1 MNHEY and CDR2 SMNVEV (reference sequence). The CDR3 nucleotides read TGTGCCAGCAGTTTAGGCTCAGGGGAGGTAGGCTACACCTTC. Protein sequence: CASSLGSGEVGYTF.

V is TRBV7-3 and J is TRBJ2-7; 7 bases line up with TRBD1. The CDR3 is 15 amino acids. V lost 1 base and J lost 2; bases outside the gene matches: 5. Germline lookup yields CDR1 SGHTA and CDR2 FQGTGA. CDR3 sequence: CASSLMGTVPYEQYF. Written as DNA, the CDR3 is TGTGCCAGCAGCTTAATGGGGACAGTTCCCTACGAGCAGTACTTC.

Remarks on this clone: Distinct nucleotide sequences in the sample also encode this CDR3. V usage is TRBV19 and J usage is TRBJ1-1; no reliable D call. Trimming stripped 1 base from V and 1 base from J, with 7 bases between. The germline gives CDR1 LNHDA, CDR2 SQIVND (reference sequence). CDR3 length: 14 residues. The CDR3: CASSIGTGNTEAFF. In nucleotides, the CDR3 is TGTGCCAGTAGTATAGGAACGGGGAACACTGAAGCTTTCTTT.

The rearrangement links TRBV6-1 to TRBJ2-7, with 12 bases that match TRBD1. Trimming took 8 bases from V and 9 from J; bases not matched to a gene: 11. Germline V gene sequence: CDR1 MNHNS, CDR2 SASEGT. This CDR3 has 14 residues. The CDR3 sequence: CASSYRDRGRGQYF. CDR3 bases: TGTGCCAGCTCGTATAGGGACAGGGGGCGCGGGCAGTACTTC.

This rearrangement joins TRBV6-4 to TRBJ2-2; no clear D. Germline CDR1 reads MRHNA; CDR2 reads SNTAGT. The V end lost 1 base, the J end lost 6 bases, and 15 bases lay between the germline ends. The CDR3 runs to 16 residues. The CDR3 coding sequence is TGTGCCAGCAGTGACTGGGGAAGCAAGGGATCCGGGGAGCTGTTTTTT. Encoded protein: CASSDWGSKGSGELFF.

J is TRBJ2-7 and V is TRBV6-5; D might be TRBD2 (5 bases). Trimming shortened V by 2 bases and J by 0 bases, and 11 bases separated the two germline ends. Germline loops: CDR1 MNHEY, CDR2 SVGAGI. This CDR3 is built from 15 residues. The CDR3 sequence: CASSYGGPNSYEQYF. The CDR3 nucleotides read TGTGCCAGCAGTTACGGAGGACCAAACTCCTACGAGCAGTACTTC.

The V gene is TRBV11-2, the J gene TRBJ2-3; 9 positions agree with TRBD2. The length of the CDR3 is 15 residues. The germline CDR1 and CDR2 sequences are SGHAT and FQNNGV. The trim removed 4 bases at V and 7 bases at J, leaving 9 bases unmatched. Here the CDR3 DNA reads TGTGCCAGCAGCTCTCAAGCGGGAGGAGTAAATACGCAGTATTTT. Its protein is CASSSQAGGVNTQYF. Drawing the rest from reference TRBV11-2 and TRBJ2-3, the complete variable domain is EAGVAQSPRYKIIEKRQSVAFWCNPISGHATLYWYQQILGQGPKLLIQFQNNGVVDDSQLPKDRFSAERLKGVDSTLKIQPAKLEDSAVYLCASSSQAGGVNTQYFGPGTRLTVL.